Here is one TCR beta chain with its context. Antigen specificity is unknown. TCRdb's table, derived via immunoSEQ multiplex PCR, lists solely in-frame clones and lacks some. The repertoire holds over 100,000 clones, roughly 89% seen once, with 5% to 6.5% in the top ten. Germline loops: CDR1 SEHNR, CDR2 FQNEAQ (reference sequence). The CDR3 sequence is 16 residues long. V was pared by 5 bases and J by 3 bases, with 7 bases of the junction left unmatched. The data are from a study of T cell responses to AZD1222 COVID-19 vaccine. Whole-study results and caveats: Of spike-specific TCRs, nearly half reportedly target regions left unmutated in variants. A mostly white British donor set with more females was recruited, and clonal diversity was possibly underestimated.

The sequenced sample was peripheral blood, obtained on day 0 of AZD1222 vaccination. This TCR came from an adult in good health. The V and J genes are TRBV7-9 and TRBJ1-1, with 12 bases identical to TRBD1. The DNA of the CDR3 is TGTGCCAGCAGCAAGGGACAGGGGGCGTTAGACACTGAAGCTTTCTTT. Translated, it gives CASSKGQGALDTEAFF.